This TCR beta chain was identified during a study of identical twins. Study-level points and caveats: Clonotypes of the beta chain that were abundant in cord blood carried fewer insertions (memory repertoires showed none).

TCRdb fed the 5' RACE reads into MiXCR, producing one record per CDR3 protein. The data contain roughly 750,000 distinct CDR3 sequences, 21% of them singletons. The V gene's germline CDR1 is DFQATT and CDR2 SNEGSKA (reference sequence). With V trimmed by 6 bases and J by 5 bases, 11 bases remained unmatched. There are 15 residues in the CDR3. This clonotype appeared a few times. Its target is not known. These data were also reused for a study on T cells expressing NK-cell markers.

Sequenced sample: PBMCs. This TCR derives from a woman aged 18-29 years in good health. The chain joins TRBV20-1 to TRBJ2-3, with TRBD1 matching over 10 bases. CDR3 in amino acids: CSARHSGTGVDTQYF. In nucleotides, the CDR3 is TGCAGTGCGCGACATTCCGGGACAGGGGTAGATACGCAGTATTTT.